This TCR beta chain is from a study of T cells in narcolepsy. Study-level information: Healthy controls were enrolled alongside patients with narcolepsy type 1 or type 2. Study-level findings and limits: Autoreactive HCRT-specific and TRIB2-specific clonotypes were marked in same-patient CSF-versus-blood CD4+ comparisons. Healthy controls reportedly lacked the autoreactive clonotypes serially found in patients' blood. In some patient and control memory CD4+ samples, autoreactive clones were absent.

Measured with immunoSEQ multiplex PCR; TCRdb has only the in-frame clones, and not every one. The table records some 13,000 clones, 85% to 90% of them present only once. Remarks on this clone: What it binds is not known. At one boundary the junction diverges from the germline segment, which might be a read error.

This clonotype originated in a human donor with narcolepsy. Input material: CD45RA- memory CD4+ T cells from PBMCs.

The CDR3 nucleotides read TGCAGTGCTAGTTCGTCCTCCGAGCAGTACTTC. This sequence encodes CSASSSSEQYF. V is TRBV20-1 and J is TRBJ2-7; D unclear. This CDR3 comprises 11 residues. Per the germline V gene, CDR1 is DFQATT and CDR2 is SNEGSKA (reference sequence).